This T cell receptor (beta chain) was identified during a study of cytomegalovirus exposure and HLA in healthy donors. Study outcomes and limitations: It was reported that the classifier diagnosed cytomegalovirus status with high specificity and sensitivity in both the original and validation cohorts. Researchers counted around 160 TCR beta chains as cytomegalovirus-associated.

There are many counts of this clone. Its antigen is as yet unknown. The CDR3 sequence is 13 residues long. With V trimmed by 3 bases and J by 4 bases, 1 base remained unmatched. Germline V gene data show CDR1 as SGDLS and CDR2 as YYNGEE. The assay was immunoSEQ multiplex PCR, and TCRdb's table has in-frame clones only and misses some. The table shows over 130,000 clones, with around 86% occurring only once. Sequencing was performed on PBMCs. The V call is TRBV9, the J call TRBJ2-3; 8 nucleotides line up with TRBD2. The TCR comes from a man between 18 and 29 years old in good health and CMV-seropositive. The CDR3 reads CASSDGGADTQYF. In DNA, the CDR3 is TGTGCCAGCAGCGACGGGGGGGCAGATACGCAGTATTTT.